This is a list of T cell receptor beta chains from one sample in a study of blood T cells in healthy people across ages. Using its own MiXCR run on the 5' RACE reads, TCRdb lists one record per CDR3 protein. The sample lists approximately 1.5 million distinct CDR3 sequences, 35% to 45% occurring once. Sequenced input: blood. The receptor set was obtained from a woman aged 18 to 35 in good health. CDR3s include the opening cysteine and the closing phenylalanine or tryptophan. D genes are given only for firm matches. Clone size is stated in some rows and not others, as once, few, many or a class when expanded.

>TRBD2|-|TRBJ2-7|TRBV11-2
CASSLDGSGSTYEQYF
TGTGCCAGCAGCTTGGACGGTAGCGGGAGTACCTACGAGCAGTACTTC
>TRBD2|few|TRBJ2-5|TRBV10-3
CAISEGGSGETQYF
TGTGCCATCAGTGAGGGCGGGAGTGGAGAGACCCAGTACTTC
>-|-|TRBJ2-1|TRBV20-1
CSARARVEEQFF
TGCAGTGCTAGGGCGAGGGTGGAAGAGCAGTTCTTC
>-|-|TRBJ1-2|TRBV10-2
CASSELVWQNYGYTF
TGCGCCAGCAGTGAGTTAGTCTGGCAGAACTATGGCTACACCTTC
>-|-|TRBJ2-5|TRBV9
CASSVAPIETQYF
TGTGCCAGCAGCGTAGCCCCGATAGAGACCCAGTACTTC
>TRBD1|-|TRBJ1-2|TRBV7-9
CASSRDGTGTYGYTF
TGTGCCAGCAGCCGCGACGGGACAGGGACCTATGGCTACACCTTC
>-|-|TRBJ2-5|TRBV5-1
CASSFSDPADETQYF
TGCGCCAGCAGCTTCTCGGATCCGGCGGATGAGACCCAGTACTTC
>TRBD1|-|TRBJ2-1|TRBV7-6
CASSLGTGLYSYNEQFF
TGTGCCAGCAGCTTAGGGACAGGGCTTTATTCCTACAATGAGCAGTTCTTC
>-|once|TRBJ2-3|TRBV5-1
CASSFRDGSSTDTQYF
TGCGCCAGCAGCTTTCGGGACGGCTCCAGCACAGATACGCAGTATTTT
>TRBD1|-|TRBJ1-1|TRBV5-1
CASSLGTGDNTEAFF
TGCGCCAGCAGCTTGGGGACAGGGGATAACACTGAAGCTTTCTTT
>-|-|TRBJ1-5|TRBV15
CATDREYSNQPQHF
TGTGCCACCGACCGGGAGTATAGCAATCAGCCCCAGCATTTT
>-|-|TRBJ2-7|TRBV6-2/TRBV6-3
CASSTGRMYEQYF
TGTGCCAGCAGTACAGGGAGGATGTACGAGCAGTACTTC
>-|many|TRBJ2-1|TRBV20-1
CSVIVGGSYNEQFF
TGCAGTGTGATAGTGGGAGGCTCCTACAATGAGCAGTTCTTC
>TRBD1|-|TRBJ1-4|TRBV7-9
CASSPGQGDSEKLFF
TGTGCCAGCAGCCCCGGACAGGGCGATAGTGAAAAACTGTTTTTT
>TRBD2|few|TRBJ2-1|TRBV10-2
CASSEFASGRGNEQFF
TGCGCCAGCAGTGAGTTTGCTAGCGGGAGAGGGAATGAGCAGTTCTTC
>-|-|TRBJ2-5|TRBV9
CASSTSISRQYF
TGTGCCAGCAGCACATCAATTTCCCGGCAGTACTTC
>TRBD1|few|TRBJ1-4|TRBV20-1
CSAQGQGIATNEKLFF
TGCAGTGCACAGGGACAGGGAATCGCAACTAATGAAAAACTGTTTTTT
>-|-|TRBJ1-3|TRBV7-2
CASSLVFGPGNNIYF
TGTGCCAGCAGCTTAGTATTCGGTCCTGGAAACAACATATATTTT
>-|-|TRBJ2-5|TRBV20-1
CSARADSLLETQYF
TGCAGTGCTAGAGCGGACTCCCTTTTGGAGACCCAGTACTTC
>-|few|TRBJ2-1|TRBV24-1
CATSFDEQFF
TGTGCCACCTCTTTCGATGAGCAGTTCTTC
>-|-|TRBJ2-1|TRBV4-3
CASSQEGVILYNEQFF
TGCGCCAGCAGCCAAGAAGGGGTCATTTTATACAATGAGCAGTTCTTC
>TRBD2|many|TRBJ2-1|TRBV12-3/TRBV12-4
CASSLVPSGSYNEQFF
TGTGCCAGCAGTTTAGTGCCTAGCGGGAGTTACAATGAGCAGTTCTTC
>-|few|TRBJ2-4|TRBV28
CASGDEQYF
TGTGCCAGTGGGGATGAGCAGTACTTC
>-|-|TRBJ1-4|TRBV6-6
CASSRPGGGGEKLFF
TGTGCCAGCAGTCGTCCTGGAGGGGGAGGGGAAAAACTGTTTTTT
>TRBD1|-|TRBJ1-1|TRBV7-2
CASRFLQGVGAEAFF
TGTGCCAGCAGATTTCTTCAGGGGGTAGGGGCTGAAGCTTTCTTT
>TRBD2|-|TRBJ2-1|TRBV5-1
CASSPRTSGSLNEQFF
TGCGCCAGCAGCCCACGGACTAGCGGGAGTTTGAATGAGCAGTTCTTC
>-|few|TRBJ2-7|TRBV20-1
CSARGLPGRPSYEQYF
TGCAGTGCTAGAGGTTTACCGGGACGGCCTTCCTACGAGCAGTACTTC
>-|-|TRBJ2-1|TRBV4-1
CASSQERQTQYNEQFF
TGCGCCAGCAGCCAAGAGCGACAGACCCAGTACAATGAGCAGTTCTTC
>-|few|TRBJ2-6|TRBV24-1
CAIEPAPLAGANVLTF
TGTGCCATCGAGCCTGCTCCTCTGGCTGGGGCCAACGTCCTGACTTTC
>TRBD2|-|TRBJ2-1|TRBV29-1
CSVGTRGNEQFF
TGCAGCGTTGGGACTAGGGGCAATGAGCAGTTCTTC
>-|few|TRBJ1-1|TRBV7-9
CASSLDAVLINTEAFF
TGTGCCAGCAGCTTAGACGCGGTTTTAATAAACACTGAAGCTTTCTTT
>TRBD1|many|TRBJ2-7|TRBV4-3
CASSQEQGSYEQYF
TGTGCCAGCAGCCAAGAACAGGGGTCGTACGAGCAGTACTTC
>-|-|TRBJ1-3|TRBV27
CASSSVNSGNTIYF
TGTGCCAGCAGTAGCGTGAACTCTGGAAACACCATATATTTT
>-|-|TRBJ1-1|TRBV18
CASSPTGVRTEAFF
TGTGCCAGCTCACCCACCGGGGTCAGAACTGAAGCTTTCTTT
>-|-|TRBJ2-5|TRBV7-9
CASSLVAAGQETQYF
TGTGCCAGCAGCTTAGTTGCAGCCGGGCAGGAGACCCAGTACTTC
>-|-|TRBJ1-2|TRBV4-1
CASSLLSGQPSRYTF
TGCGCCAGCAGCCTCCTATCGGGCCAGCCATCTCGCTACACCTTC